This record looks at one T cell receptor beta chain sequence and its context. This clonotype was counted a few times. Its antigen is currently not known. No base quality values were provided; no much bigger clone lies one nucleotide off. Ophthalmopathy patients had moderately to severely active disease, Clinical Activity Score of at least 3, NOSPECS grade of at least 4, and duration under 3 months. Any patient with an uncontrolled infection, another autoimmune disease, pregnancy or lactation was excluded. Diagnoses were based on clinical symptoms, serum thyroxine and TRAb, thyroid ultrasound and orbital computed tomography. Ficoll-Paque density gradient centrifugation was used to isolate PBMCs from around 10 ml of fresh peripheral blood. Trizol reagent was used to extract total RNA, and RNA quality was then checked on an Agilent 2100 Bioanalyzer. V lost 6 bases and J lost 10 bases; the stretch between them is 15 bases long. Taken from the germline V gene, the CDR1 and CDR2 loops are MNHNS and SASEGT. The CDR3 numbers 12 residues from cysteine through phenylalanine. Only the CDR3 part of the read is kept: 36 bases, read in frame from the first base.

This record belongs to a study of T cells in Graves' hyperthyroidism and ophthalmopathy (dated by TCRdb to between 2017 and 2020). A note on the overall study: Peripheral blood samples were taken at the time of initial diagnosis, prior to any treatment. An independent validation cohort of fewer than 20 hyperthyroidism patients and 17 patients who later progressed to ophthalmopathy tested prospective prediction of ophthalmopathy. According to the paper, TCR Vbeta CDR3 sequencing was carried out on approximately 140 peripheral blood samples, which came from 40 to 45 ophthalmopathy, some 73 hyperthyroidism and approximately 17 progressor patients. The roughly 99 discovery patients were divided at random into training and test sets in a 7:3 ratio. The study also compared thyroid tissue and blood T-cell repertoires from a handful of Graves' hyperthyroidism patients. A discovery cohort of 95 to 100 patients, about 40 with Graves' ophthalmopathy and more than 55 with stable Graves' hyperthyroidism, was used to find distinguishing TCR V-J signatures. After sampling, hyperthyroidism patients received methimazole starting at 30 mg daily, and ophthalmopathy patients received high-dose intravenous methylprednisolone. General conclusions and limits of the study: A model built on a 13 V-J signature distinguished ophthalmopathy from stable hyperthyroidism, reaching over 85% sensitivity and around 81% specificity in cross-validation and 80%/75% in testing. No statistical method was used to set the sample size in advance, and investigators knew the group allocation. Most expanded thyroid clonotypes (frequency above 0.001) were also found in blood, which suggests that blood repertoires may mirror thyroid immune responses. In validation, the model predicted progression to ophthalmopathy a median of about 6.5 months before onset, with roughly 70% sensitivity and about 75% specificity.

The TCR beta CDR3 regions were amplified from the RNA transcripts. For the first round of RT-PCR on the TCR CDR3, the HTBI primer set was used together with the Qiagen OneStep RT-PCR kit. A second multiplex PCR round built the libraries, followed by size selection and purification. Libraries were sequenced paired-end with 100 bp reads on an Illumina HiSeq2000. The paper's processing steps were these. SOAPnuke was used to process the raw data, removing reads that contained adapters or uncalled bases, had a mean Phred below 15, or lacked an exact match to the constant primer or identifier. High-quality paired reads were merged with COPE v1.2.5, and unique nucleotide sequences were defined as clonotypes. MiTCR v1.1 was used to align the clonotypes against IMGT TRBV, TRBD and TRBJ reference segments. Only V-J combinations with frequency above 0.0001, covering approximately 99% of repertoires, were analysed. The TCS score was defined as the ratio of F50 (clonal expansion) to E x V (chaos), calculated using BLOSUM62-based TCRdist between CDR3 peptides within each V-J. Welch's t-statistics and random forest reduced around 510 V-J features to 10 to 15, which were used in a naive Bayes classifier (R e1071). In-frame beta chains were kept once TCRdb had trimmed the public reads at Q25 with fastp and called clones with MiXCR. Rows matching on CDR3 protein sequence are summarized as one entry with the most common DNA and genes. The V and J calls were determined by TCRdb, not by the authors. Within this sample are hundreds of thousands of distinct CDR3 sequences, with around 21% of them counted one time only. The top ten constitute 34% of the sample.

This receptor was identified in a man younger than 40 with Graves' ophthalmopathy. Material: blood. The V gene is TRBV6-1 and the J gene is TRBJ1-1, with an unclear D gene assignment. The CDR3 region reads CASRDAAGGAFF. The DNA sequence is as follows: TGTGCCAGCAGAGACGCAGCTGGAGGAGCTTTCTTT.